This T cell receptor (beta chain) was observed in a study of cytomegalovirus exposure and HLA in healthy donors. Study results and limitations: A later analysis found common viral pathogens apparently linked to several of the most significant clusters. In a later analysis, a missense DCLRE1C variant was linked to TCR beta V- and J-gene trimming. A later analysis revealed that TCR association rates differed between HLA loci, peaking at DRB1 and bottoming out at HLA-C. In a later analysis, compared with equally common non-associated chains, HLA-associated beta chains were more expanded.

PCR amplification relied on 60 Vbeta primers (plus 13 Jbeta primers). Some clones are missing from TCRdb's copy, which holds only in-frame ones; the method was immunoSEQ multiplex PCR. Altogether some 110,000 clones are present, around 10% being singletons, with the ten largest covering less than 4%. On this clone: What it binds is unknown.

The sequenced sample consisted of PBMCs. This clonotype was sampled from a man between 25 and 39 years old in good health and CMV-seronegative.

The CDR3 sequence is CASSFDSSYGYTF. CDR3 in DNA: TGTGCCAGCAGCTTCGACAGTTCGTATGGCTACACCTTC. The chain couples TRBV7-8 to TRBJ1-2; a weak D match, TRBD1 (5 bases). The V gene's germline CDR1 is SGHVS and CDR2 FQNEAQ. The CDR3 extends over 13 amino acids. V dropped 3 bases and J dropped 5 bases, with 10 bases sitting between them.